These T cell receptor beta chains were read from a single sample in a study of blood T cell repertoires in COVID-19. Profiling relied on immunoSEQ multiplex PCR, and the TCRdb table lists in-frame clones only, not all of them. The repertoire includes about 220,000 clones, 75% to 85% of them detected once, and 2.4% sits in the top ten. What was sequenced was peripheral blood. The receptors here all came from a woman between 65 and 79 years old with COVID-19, enrolled during active disease. The conserved cysteine and the conserved F or W are not part of the CDR3 here. Expanded clones get a size class; other rows say once, few or many, or leave the size out.

size: once
V: TRBV2
CDR3: ATSGDLYNEQF

size: -
V: TRBV11-3
CDR3: ASSLPRGTSAANEQF

size: -
V: TRBV27
CDR3: ASGGLAGEQY

size: -
V: TRBV4-3
CDR3: ASSQDTSSGGYT

size: -
V: TRBV2
CDR3: ASSEIGLAGAGEQF

size: -
V: TRBV6-6
CDR3: ASSYLQESPLH

size: -
V: TRBV6-2/TRBV6-3
CDR3: ASSRDSLREPQH

size: -
V: TRBV19
CDR3: ASSMSWNQPQH

size: once
V: TRBV19
CDR3: ASTPIPDRALWGYT

size: once
V: TRBV7-6
CDR3: ASSLWGPQQGWSEAF

size: -
V: TRBV24-1
CDR3: ATSDPFTGVSTDTQY

size: -
V: TRBV9
CDR3: ASSRTGNIGYEQY

size: once
V: TRBV7-2
CDR3: ASSLTGQAGTKNIQY

size: once
V: TRBV7-3
CDR3: ASSPTGLNSGANVLT

size: -
V: TRBV7-2
CDR3: ASSPTIGYT

size: -
V: TRBV7-2
CDR3: ASSSRSSGNTIY

size: -
V: TRBV7-3
CDR3: ASSLNTGELF

size: -
V: TRBV27
CDR3: ASRVLGAGGELF